This is a list of T cell receptor beta chains from one sample in a study of blood T cell repertoires in COVID-19. Profiled with immunoSEQ multiplex PCR; TCRdb holds only in-frame clones, not every one. The repertoire includes 110,000 or so clones, less than 85% of them detected once, and about 13% sits in the top ten. Sequencing was done on a sample of peripheral blood. Source of these receptors: a human donor in a cohort sampled during active COVID-19. Each CDR3 is given with its conserved first and last residue. D genes are given only for firm matches. Clone size is not always given. Where it is, it says once, few, many or a class for expanded clones.

>TRBJ2-1|.|13|.|TRBV18
TGTGCCAGCTCACCACCGGACAAGGGTGAGCAGTTCTTC
CASSPPDKGEQFF
>TRBJ1-5|TRBD1|11|.|TRBV20-1
TGCAGTGCGGCATCAGGGGGGCCCCAGCATTTT
CSAASGGPQHF
>TRBJ1-5|.|14|few|TRBV11-2
TGTGCCAGCAGCTTTGATGGACAGTCTAGGCCCCAGCATTTT
CASSFDGQSRPQHF
>TRBJ2-7|.|12|.|TRBV5-1
TGCGCCAGCAGGTCGGAGAGCTACGAGCAGTACTTC
CASRSESYEQYF
>TRBJ1-2|TRBD1|14|.|TRBV7-6
TGTGCCAGCAGCTTATACAGGGGGAACTATGGCTACACCTTC
CASSLYRGNYGYTF
>TRBJ2-7|.|13|.|TRBV10-3
TGTGCCATCGCGGGGGCGGTTACCTACGAGCAGTACTTC
CAIAGAVTYEQYF
>TRBJ2-7|TRBD1|16|.|TRBV9
TGTGCCAGCAGCCCGGGAACGACAGGGGGCTCGCTCGAGCAGTACTTC
CASSPGTTGGSLEQYF
>TRBJ1-3|.|12|few|TRBV28
TGTGCCAGCAGATCTCATTCCCAGACCATATATTTT
CASRSHSQTIYF
>TRBJ1-2|TRBD1|15|.|TRBV7-2
TGTGCCAGCAGCCAACCTCCCCAGGGGGCCCATGGCTACACCTTC
CASSQPPQGAHGYTF
>TRBJ2-7|TRBD1|18|.|TRBV4-3
TGCGCCAGCAGCCAAGTAGGGGGGCCAGGGACAGGGTATGGTGAGCAGTACTTC
CASSQVGGPGTGYGEQYF
>TRBJ1-4|TRBD1|14|.|TRBV5-1
TGCGCCAGCAGCTCCGACGGGACAGATGAAAAACTGTTTTTT
CASSSDGTDEKLFF
>TRBJ1-6|TRBD1|17|few|TRBV7-6
TGTGCCAGCAGCTTAGCAATGGCGGGGACAGGGACCTCACCCCTCCACTTT
CASSLAMAGTGTSPLHF
>TRBJ2-7|.|11|.|TRBV5-1
TGCGCCAGCAGCTTGGGAGACGAGCAGTACTTC
CASSLGDEQYF
>TRBJ2-7|TRBD1|14|few|TRBV2
TGTGCCAGCACACCGGGACAGGGGGCCTACGAGCAGTACTTC
CASTPGQGAYEQYF
>TRBJ1-5|.|14|.|TRBV2
TGTGCCAGCAGTGCCAGCGGGTTGGAGCAGCCCCAGCATTTT
CASSASGLEQPQHF
>TRBJ2-6|.|17|.|TRBV5-1
TGCGCCAGCAGCTTGAGCGACAGCCCCTCTGGGGCCAACGTCCTGACTTTC
CASSLSDSPSGANVLTF
>TRBJ1-6|.|15|many|TRBV5-4
TGTGCCAGCAGCTTGCGCAGGGAGGGATCTTCACCCCTCCACTTT
CASSLRREGSSPLHF
>TRBJ2-1|TRBD2|14|.|TRBV5-6
TGTGCCAGCAGCCCCGGACTAGTTAGCAATGAGCAGTTCTTC
CASSPGLVSNEQFF
>TRBJ2-3|.|16|.|TRBV6-5
TGTGCCAGCAGTTACCAGGCTGGCCTCGGAACAGATACGCAGTATTTT
CASSYQAGLGTDTQYF
>TRBJ1-2|TRBD1|13|.|TRBV19
TGTGCCAGTAACGACAGGGGAGTAGGCGGCTACACCTTC
CASNDRGVGGYTF
>TRBJ1-1|.|13|.|TRBV6-5
TGTGCCAGCAGTTACGTCGGGGACACTGAAGCTTTCTTT
CASSYVGDTEAFF
>TRBJ1-1|TRBD1|13|.|TRBV7-2
TGTGCCAGCAGCTCTCAGGGGGACACTGAAGCTTTCTTT
CASSSQGDTEAFF
>TRBJ2-5|.|13|once|TRBV7-3
TGTGCCAGCAGCTTCAGCGGGCAAGAGACCCAGTACTTC
CASSFSGQETQYF